This entry features one T cell receptor (beta chain) sequence. Its antigen is currently unknown. The data stem from a study of blood T cells in healthy people across ages. Whole-study findings and limits: Older age went with lower TCR beta diversity per million T cells, in a roughly linear way.

Unmatched junction bases numbered 12, after V lost 3 bases and J lost 2 bases. There are 17 residues in the CDR3. The germline V gene has CDR1 SGDLS and CDR2 YYNGEE. Collection of roughly 10 milliliters of peripheral blood was performed for each donor. Combining a sample-barcoded 5' primer with a J-beta primer mix, a second PCR ran for roughly 6 to 12 cycles. Each TCR beta cDNA got a 12-nucleotide random molecular identifier. From the 5' RACE reads, TCRdb called clonotypes with MiXCR, one entry per CDR3 protein. The sample contains some 320,000 distinct CDR3 sequences, 25% to 30% of which appear only once.

The sequenced sample was blood. This TCR came from a woman aged 65 to 85 in good health. The V and J genes are TRBV9 and TRBJ2-7; TRBD2 matches 9 bases. CDR3 bases: TGTGCCAGCAGCGCCACCGCGGGAGGGACGGGGACCTACGAGCAGTACTTC. Translated: CASSATAGGTGTYEQYF. The full variable domain, rest sourced from reference TRBV9 and TRBJ2-7, is DSGVTQTPKHLITATGQRVTLRCSPRSGDLSVYWYQQSLDQGLQFLIQYYNGEERAKGNILERFSAQQFPDLHSELNLSSLELGDSALYFCASSATAGGTGTYEQYFGPGTRLTVT.